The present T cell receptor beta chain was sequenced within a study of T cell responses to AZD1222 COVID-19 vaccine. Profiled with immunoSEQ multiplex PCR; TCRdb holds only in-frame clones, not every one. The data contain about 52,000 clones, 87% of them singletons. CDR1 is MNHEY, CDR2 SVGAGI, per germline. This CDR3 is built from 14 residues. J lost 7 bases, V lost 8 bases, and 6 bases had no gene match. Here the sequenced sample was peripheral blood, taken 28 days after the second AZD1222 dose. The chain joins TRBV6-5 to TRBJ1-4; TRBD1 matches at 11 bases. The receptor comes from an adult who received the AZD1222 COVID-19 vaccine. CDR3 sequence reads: CASSRTGGIEKLFF. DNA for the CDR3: TGTGCCAGCTCACGGACAGGGGGCATTGAAAAACTGTTTTTT.